The present T cell receptor (beta chain) was sequenced within a study of naive and memory T cell subsets. In this sample, this clonotype turned up a few times. Its antigen is unknown. An equimolar mix of two oligonucleotides served as the beta constant-region primer for TRBC1 and TRBC2. Four rounds of PCR amplified the ligated cDNA using nested alpha and beta constant-region primers plus SP2. From the UMI-ligation and nested PCR reads, TCRdb called clonotypes with MiXCR, one entry per CDR3 protein. Of roughly 150,000 distinct CDR3 sequences detected, about a fifth appear once; the ten largest clones hold around 0.63%. CDR1 SNHLY and CDR2 FYNNEI come from the germline V gene. V was pared by 6 bases and J by 9 bases, with 4 bases of the junction left unmatched. This CDR3 is 12 amino acids long. Study conclusions and caveats: Naive repertoires, especially CD8, held a few larger clonotypes, possibly memory cells re-expressing CD45RA.

Sequencing used naive CD8+ T cells from blood. The sequence was obtained from a human donor in good health. This rearrangement joins TRBV2 to TRBJ2-1; 8 nucleotides line up with TRBD2. CDR3 nucleotides: TGTGCCAGCAGGATACTAGCGGTTGAGCAGTTCTTC. It translates to CASRILAVEQFF.